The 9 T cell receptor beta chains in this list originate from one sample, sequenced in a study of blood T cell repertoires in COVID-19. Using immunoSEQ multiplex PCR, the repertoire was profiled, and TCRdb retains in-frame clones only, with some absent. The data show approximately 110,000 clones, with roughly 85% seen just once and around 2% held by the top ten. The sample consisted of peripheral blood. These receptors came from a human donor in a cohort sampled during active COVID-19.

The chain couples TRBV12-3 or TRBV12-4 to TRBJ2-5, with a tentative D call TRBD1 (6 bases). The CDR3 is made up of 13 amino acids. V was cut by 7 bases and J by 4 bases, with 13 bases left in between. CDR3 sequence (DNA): TGTGCCAGCATTAAACAGGGTTTAGAGACCCAGTACTTC. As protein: CASIKQGLETQYF.

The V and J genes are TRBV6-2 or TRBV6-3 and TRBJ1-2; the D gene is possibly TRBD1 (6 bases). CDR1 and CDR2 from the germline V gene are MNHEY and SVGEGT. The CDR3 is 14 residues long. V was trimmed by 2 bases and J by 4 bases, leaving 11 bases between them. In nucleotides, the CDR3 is TGTGCCAGCAGTTACCAGGGGCGCGGCTATGGCTACACCTTC. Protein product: CASSYQGRGYGYTF.

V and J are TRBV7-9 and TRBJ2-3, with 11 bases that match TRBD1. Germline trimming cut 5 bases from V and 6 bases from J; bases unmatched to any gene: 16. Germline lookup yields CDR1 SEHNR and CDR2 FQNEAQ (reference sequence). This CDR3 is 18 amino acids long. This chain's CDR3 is CASSLGTGGYGRSDTQYF. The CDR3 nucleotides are TGTGCCAGCAGCCTAGGGACAGGGGGGTACGGGAGGAGCGATACGCAGTATTTT. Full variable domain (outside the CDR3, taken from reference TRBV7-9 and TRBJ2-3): DTGVSQNPRHKITKRGQNVTFRCDPISEHNRLYWYRQTLGQGPEFLTYFQNEAQLEKSRLLSDRFSAERPKGSFSTLEIQRTEQGDSAMYLCASSLGTGGYGRSDTQYFGPGTRLTVL.

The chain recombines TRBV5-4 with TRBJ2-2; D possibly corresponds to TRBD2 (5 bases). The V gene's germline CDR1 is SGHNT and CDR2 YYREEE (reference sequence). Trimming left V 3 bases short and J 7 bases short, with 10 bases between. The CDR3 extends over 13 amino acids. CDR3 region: CASSSRVIGELFF. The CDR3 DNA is TGTGCCAGCAGCTCGAGGGTAATCGGGGAGCTGTTTTTT.

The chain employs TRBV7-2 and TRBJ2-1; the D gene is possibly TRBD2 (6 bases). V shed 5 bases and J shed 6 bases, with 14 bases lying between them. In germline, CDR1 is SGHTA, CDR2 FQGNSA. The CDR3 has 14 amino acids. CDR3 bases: TGTGCCAGCAGCCCACCGGCGGGACCCAATGAGCAGTTCTTC. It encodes CASSPPAGPNEQFF. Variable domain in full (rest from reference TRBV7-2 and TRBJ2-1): GAGVSQSPSNKVTEKGKDVELRCDPISGHTALYWYRQSLGQGLEFLIYFQGNSAPDKSGLPSDRFSAERTGGSVSTLTIQRTQQEDSAVYLCASSPPAGPNEQFFGPGTRLTVL.

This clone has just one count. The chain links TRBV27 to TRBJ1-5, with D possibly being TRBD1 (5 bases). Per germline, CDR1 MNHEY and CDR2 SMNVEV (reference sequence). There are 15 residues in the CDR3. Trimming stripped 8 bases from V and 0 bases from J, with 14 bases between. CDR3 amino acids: CASQLGGGSNQPQHF. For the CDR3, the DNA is TGTGCCAGCCAGCTCGGGGGGGGTAGCAATCAGCCCCAGCATTTT.

DNA for the CDR3: TGTGCCAGCAGCCAAGAGAGGGACACCGGGGAGCTGTTTTTT. This gives the protein CASSQERDTGELFF. The V and J genes are TRBV4-2 and TRBJ2-2; D possibly corresponds to TRBD2 (5 bases). Trimming left V 0 bases short and J 3 bases short, with 5 bases between. The CDR3 has 14 amino acids. CDR1 is LGHNA and CDR2 is YNFKEQ in the germline V gene.

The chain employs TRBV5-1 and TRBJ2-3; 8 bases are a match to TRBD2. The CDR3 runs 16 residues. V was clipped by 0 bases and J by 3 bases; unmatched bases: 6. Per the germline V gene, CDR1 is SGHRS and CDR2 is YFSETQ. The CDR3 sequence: CASSLGSGSETDTQYF. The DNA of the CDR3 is TGCGCCAGCAGCTTGGGGAGCGGGAGTGAGACAGATACGCAGTATTTT.

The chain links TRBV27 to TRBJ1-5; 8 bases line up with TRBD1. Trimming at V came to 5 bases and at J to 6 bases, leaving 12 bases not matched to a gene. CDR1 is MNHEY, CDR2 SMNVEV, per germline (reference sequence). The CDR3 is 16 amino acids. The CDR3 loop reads CASSPRGQGAAQPQHF. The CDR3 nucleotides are TGTGCCAGCAGTCCGAGAGGGCAGGGGGCAGCTCAGCCCCAGCATTTT.